This T cell receptor beta chain is from a study of cytotoxic CD8 clonotypes in ibrutinib-treated CLL. Losses at the gene ends were 4 bases for V and 1 base for J; bases not matched to a gene: 4. Germline V lookup: CDR1 SGHRS, CDR2 YFSETQ. The CDR3 length is 14 residues. Libraries were prepared by immunoSEQ multiplex PCR; TCRdb keeps only in-frame clonotypes and omits some of them. This sample has around 150,000 clones, with roughly 90% found just once. This clone came up once. Antigen unknown. Whole-study findings and limits: Under treatment, the uncommon public clonotypes either contracted or remained stable.

The sequence was obtained from a human donor with chronic lymphocytic leukemia. The material sequenced was PBMCs, taken at disease progression, from a patient treated with ibrutinib. This chain joins TRBV5-1 and TRBJ1-1, with 7 bases matching TRBD1. The CDR3 coding sequence is TGCGCCAGCAGCCGACAGGGACGGAACACTGAAGCTTTCTTT. This gives the protein CASSRQGRNTEAFF.